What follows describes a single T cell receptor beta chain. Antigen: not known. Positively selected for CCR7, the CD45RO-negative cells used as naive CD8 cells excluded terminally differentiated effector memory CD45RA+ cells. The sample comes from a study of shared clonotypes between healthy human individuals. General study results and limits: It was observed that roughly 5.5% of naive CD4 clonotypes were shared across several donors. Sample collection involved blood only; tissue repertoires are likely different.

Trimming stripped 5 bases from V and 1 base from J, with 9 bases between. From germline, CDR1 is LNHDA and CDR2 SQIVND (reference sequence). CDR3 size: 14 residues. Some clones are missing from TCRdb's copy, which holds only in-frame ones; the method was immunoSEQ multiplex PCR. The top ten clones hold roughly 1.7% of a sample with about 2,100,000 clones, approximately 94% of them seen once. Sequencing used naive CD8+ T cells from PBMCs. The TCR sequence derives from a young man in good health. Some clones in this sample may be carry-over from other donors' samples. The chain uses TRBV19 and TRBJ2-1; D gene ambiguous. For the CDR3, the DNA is TGTGCCAGTAGTCCGGTAATGTCCTACAATGAGCAGTTCTTC. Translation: CASSPVMSYNEQFF.